The 9 T cell receptor beta chains below all came from one sample that was sequenced in a study of blood T cell repertoires in COVID-19. Profiled with immunoSEQ multiplex PCR; TCRdb holds only in-frame clones, not every one. The table includes tens of thousands of clones, approximately 80% detected once. Sequences were obtained from peripheral blood. The receptors stem from a man aged 45-65 years with acute or convalescent COVID-19.

The rearrangement links TRBV15 to TRBJ2-7; D not resolved. The CDR3 spans 15 residues. Between the trimmed V and J ends, which lost 0 bases and 3 bases, there was a span of 12 bases. Per germline, CDR1 LNHNV and CDR2 YYDKDF (reference sequence). CDR3 nucleotide sequence: TGTGCCACCAGCAGAGACTACGAAAGCAACTACGAGCAGTACTTC. It translates to CATSRDYESNYEQYF. The entire variable domain, with the rest obtained from reference TRBV15 and TRBJ2-7, is as follows: DAMVIQNPRYQVTQFGKPVTLSCSQTLNHNVMYWYQQKSSQAPKLLFHYYDKDFNNEADTPDNFQSRRPNTSFCFLDIRSPGLGDTAMYLCATSRDYESNYEQYFGPGTRLTVT.

The chain employs TRBV7-2 and TRBJ1-4; 12 bases fit TRBD1. The CDR3 spans 19 residues. V was clipped by 4 bases and J by 3 bases; unmatched bases: 12. The germline CDR1 and CDR2 sequences are SGHTA and FQGNSA. In nucleotides, the CDR3 is TGTGCCAGCAGCTCCAATCCGGGGACAGGGGGCCTTTCTAATGAAAAACTGTTTTTT. Residues: CASSSNPGTGGLSNEKLFF.

This clone has just one count. This chain links TRBV7-2 with TRBJ2-2; D gene uncertain. Germline V gene lookup returns CDR1 SGHTA and CDR2 FQGNSA. CDR3 length equals 15 residues. V lost 5 bases and J lost 4, with 14 bases in between. CDR3 DNA: TGTGCCAGCAGCCCCACCGGCGGATCCACCGGGGAGCTGTTTTTT. Translating it yields CASSPTGGSTGELFF.

This clone was counted once. The V call is TRBV30, the J call TRBJ2-1; 7 bases align to TRBD2. Trimming took 4 bases from V and 2 from J; bases not matched to a gene: 14. Germline V gene lookup returns CDR1 GTSNPN and CDR2 SVGIG (reference sequence). The CDR3 runs to 17 residues. CDR3 sequence: CAWNTRPSGKPYNEQFF. The CDR3 DNA is TGTGCCTGGAACACAAGGCCTAGCGGTAAACCCTACAATGAGCAGTTCTTC.

The CDR3 reads CASSLASSGRRDEQFF. The CDR3 region has the DNA TGTGCCAGCAGTTTAGCTTCTAGCGGGAGGAGGGATGAGCAGTTCTTC. The chain links TRBV28 to TRBJ2-1, with 11 bases aligning to TRBD2. Germline CDR1 reads MDHEN; CDR2 reads SYDVKM. J gave up 8 bases and V 2 bases, and 8 bases lay outside the gene matches. The CDR3 runs to 16 residues.

The chain combines TRBV7-2 with TRBJ1-1, with no clear D. Germline CDR1 and CDR2: SGHTA and FQGNSA. This CDR3 spans 14 amino acids. Trimming stripped 3 bases from V and 1 base from J, with 9 bases between. CDR3 residues: CASSFGFKNTEAFF. In DNA form, the CDR3 reads TGTGCCAGCAGCTTTGGCTTCAAGAACACTGAAGCTTTCTTT. The variable domain in full, with the rest retrieved from reference TRBV7-2 and TRBJ1-1, is GAGVSQSPSNKVTEKGKDVELRCDPISGHTALYWYRQSLGQGLEFLIYFQGNSAPDKSGLPSDRFSAERTGGSVSTLTIQRTQQEDSAVYLCASSFGFKNTEAFFGQGTRLTVV.

The V and J genes are TRBV5-4 and TRBJ2-7, with TRBD1 matching 9 bases. The CDR3 loop spans 14 amino acids. The V gene end was trimmed by 6 bases and the J gene end by 3 bases; junction bases not matched to a gene: 7. The germline CDR1 and CDR2 sequences are SGHNT and YYREEE (reference sequence). CDR3 amino acids: CASTEGQGYYEQYF. CDR3 sequence (DNA): TGTGCCAGCACCGAGGGACAGGGCTACTACGAGCAGTACTTC.

The J gene is TRBJ1-6, the V gene TRBV18, with D tentatively TRBD1 (6 bases). The CDR3 consists of 15 residues. Germline V gene sequence: CDR1 KGHSH, CDR2 LQKENI. V gave up 2 bases and J gave up 7 bases, with 12 bases separating them. The CDR3 loop is CASSPGMQGNSPLHF. CDR3 in DNA: TGTGCCAGCTCACCAGGGATGCAGGGGAATTCACCCCTCCACTTT.

The chain combines TRBV19 with TRBJ1-1; D is unresolved. V shed 7 bases and J shed 5 bases, with 20 bases lying between them. The V gene's germline CDR1 is LNHDA and CDR2 SQIVND (reference sequence). This CDR3 spans 15 amino acids. The CDR3 DNA is TGTGCCAGTACCTCCCTTGCTTGGTCGGGGACTGAAGCTTTCTTT. It codes for CASTSLAWSGTEAFF.